This T cell receptor beta chain comes out of a study of CD8 T cells in ankylosing spondylitis. Quantitative 5'-RACE was performed with molecular barcodes, and it yielded the TCR beta libraries. TCRdb reprocessed the 5' RACE reads via MiXCR and lists one record per CDR3 protein. Here the sample spans 150,000 to 200,000 distinct CDR3 sequences, 9.5% to 15% being singletons. The table lists this clonotype with a few counts. Its target is not known. Study-wide results and caveats: As for the disease-linked clones, they showed a CD8+ phenotype and occurred at relatively low frequencies in peripheral blood. Some motif variants were previously reported in reactive arthritis synovial fluid and blood. Reported data indicate significant enrichment of disease-linked clones within matched ankylosing spondylitis synovial fluid.

With V trimmed by 5 bases and J by 3 bases, 2 bases remained unmatched. The germline CDR1 and CDR2 sequences are MGHRA and YSYEKL. This CDR3 is built from 14 residues. The source of this sequence is a male donor with ankylosing spondylitis or in good health (not recorded which). The specimen was blood, either unsorted or a sorted T cell fraction (not recorded which). The chain combines TRBV4-1 with TRBJ2-7, with 12 bases fitting TRBD2. This chain's CDR3 is CASSASGRDYEQYF. Written as DNA, the CDR3 is TGCGCCAGCAGCGCTAGCGGGAGGGACTACGAGCAGTACTTC.